A single sample is the source of the 7 T cell receptor beta chains below, sequenced in a study of T cells in women clearing cervical HPV infection. Assay: immunoSEQ multiplex PCR; the TCRdb copy retains only in-frame clones and omits some. This repertoire comprises 40,000 to 60,000 clones; its ten largest clones make up approximately 0.9%. Input material: blood buffy coat. These receptors all come from a woman aged 18-70 years with a cervical HPV16 infection that either progressed to CIN3+ or cleared (not recorded which).

As regards this clone: The read stops 3 residues short of the end of the CDR3; the missing end is completed from the germline J gene. This chain connects TRBV19 to TRBJ1-4; tentative D call: TRBD1 (6 bases). CDR1 and CDR2 (germline): LNHDA, SQIVND (reference sequence). The CDR3 runs to 14 residues. Between the trimmed V and J ends, which lost 8 bases and 8 bases, there was a span of 18 bases. The part of the CDR3 DNA that was read is TGTGCCAGTCGCAAGACAGGCAGTGGAGAAAAA. Protein product: CASRKTGSGEK. The CDR3 reads in full as CASRKTGSGEKLFF.

In the case of this clone: The read falls 3 residues short of the CDR3 end, and the missing part is taken from the germline J gene. The gene calls are TRBV4-2 and TRBJ1-6; D uncertain. CDR3 size: 15 residues. Trimming took 4 bases from V and 9 from J, leaving 16 bases between them. The V gene's germline CDR1 is LGHNA and CDR2 YNFKEQ. The CDR3 is CASSPNGRAGSPLHF. The part of the CDR3 DNA that was read is TGTGCCAGCAGCCCTAACGGACGAGCGGGTTCACCC.

As regards this clone: Read data end 3 residues before the CDR3 end; the end is taken from the germline J gene. The chain joins TRBV7-9 to TRBJ1-2; weak D call: TRBD1 (6 bases). The CDR3 consists of 12 residues. Germline V gene data show CDR1 as SEHNR and CDR2 as FQNEAQ (reference sequence). This CDR3 reads CASSLVGDIYTF. Incomplete CDR3 DNA: TGTGCCAGCAGCTTAGTCGGGGACATC. The variable domain in full, with the rest retrieved from reference TRBV7-9 and TRBJ1-2, is DTGVSQNPRHKITKRGQNVTFRCDPISEHNRLYWYRQTLGQGPEFLTYFQNEAQLEKSRLLSDRFSAERPKGSFSTLEIQRTEQGDSAMYLCASSLVGDIYTFGSGTRLTVV.

With regard to this clone: The CDR3 end falls 3 residues outside the read, so it is completed with the germline J gene. V is TRBV5-1 and J is TRBJ2-3, with D unclear. The CDR3 has 16 amino acids. Trimming shortened V by 1 base and J by 4 bases, and 16 bases separated the two germline ends. The V gene's germline CDR1 is SGHRS and CDR2 YFSETQ. The covered CDR3 bases are TGCGCCAGCAGCTTGTGGATTCTAGGAGAGGCAGATACG. Translation gives CASSLWILGEADT. From start to end, the CDR3 is CASSLWILGEADTQYF. Full variable domain (remainder filled in from reference TRBV5-1 and TRBJ2-3): KAGVTQTPRYLIKTRGQQVTLSCSPISGHRSVSWYQQTPGQGLQFLFEYFSETQRNKGNFPGRFSGRQFSNSRSEMNVSTLELGDSALYLCASSLWILGEADTQYFGPGTRLTVL.

To note about this clone: The read stops 3 residues short of the end of the CDR3; the missing end is completed from the germline J gene. The V and J genes are TRBV14 and TRBJ2-3, with TRBD2 identical over 8 bases. CDR1 and CDR2 (germline): SGHDN, FVKESK. This CDR3 comprises 18 residues. V lost 4 bases to trimming and J lost 2 bases; unmatched junction nucleotides: 14. The CDR3 loop is CASSRIRGAGGSTDTQYF. The part of the CDR3 DNA that was read is TGTGCCAGCAGCCGCATAAGGGGTGCGGGGGGATCCACAGATACG.

For this clone: The read terminates 3 residues ahead of where the CDR3 ends, so the germline J gene completes it. The chain links TRBV13 to TRBJ2-7; D is unresolved. The CDR3 extends over 11 amino acids. V was shortened by 5 bases and J by 6 bases, with 8 bases between the two germline ends. In germline, CDR1 is PRHDT, CDR2 FYEKMQ (reference sequence). Partial CDR3 DNA: TGTGCCAGCAGCACAAGAGGCGAG. It encodes CASSTRGE. The full CDR3 reads CASSTRGEQYF.

Regarding this clone: The sequence runs out 3 residues before the end of the CDR3; the remainder is reconstructed from the germline J gene. Other DNA sequences in this specimen translate into the identical CDR3. The chain uses TRBV11-2 and TRBJ2-2; D is possibly TRBD1 (6 bases). The germline V and J ends were trimmed by 4 bases and 6 bases, with 9 bases remaining between them. The CDR3 contains 13 residues. Germline V gene lookup returns CDR1 SGHAT and CDR2 FQNNGV. The CDR3 protein is CASSSQGPGELFF. Incomplete CDR3 DNA: TGTGCCAGCAGCTCACAGGGTCCCGGGGAG.